This TCR beta chain was identified during a study of shared clonotypes between healthy human individuals. Between the trimmed V and J ends, which lost 0 bases and 6 bases, there was a span of 11 bases. The CDR3 has 14 residues. Germline lookup yields CDR1 KGHSH and CDR2 LQKENI. Generated by immunoSEQ multiplex PCR, the TCRdb table keeps only in-frame clones and is missing some. The data hold 780,000 or so clones, with just under 75% observed a single time. This receptor was taken from a young woman in good health. V is TRBV18 and J is TRBJ1-2, with D tentatively TRBD1 (6 bases). Sequenced material: memory CD4+ T cells sorted from blood. Specified subset: CD45RA-negative fraction. The CDR3, as DNA: TGTGCCAGCTCACCACCATGGGGGGCGAATGGCTACACCTTC. Translated, it gives CASSPPWGANGYTF.